The present T cell receptor beta chain was sequenced within a study of neurological immune-mediated disorders. This clonotype was counted many times. With 10-nucleotide random UMIs included, cDNA was synthesized by 5'RACE. From the 5' RACE reads, TCRdb called clonotypes with MiXCR, one entry per CDR3 protein. The sample lists about 46,000 distinct CDR3 sequences; 1.9% were seen once. CDR1 and CDR2 from the germline V gene are WSHSY and SAAADI. This CDR3 is built from 14 residues. Trimming shortened V by 7 bases and J by 5 bases, and 18 bases separated the two germline ends. The chain employs TRBV10-2 and TRBJ2-7; the D call may be TRBD1 or TRBD2 (6 bases each). The receptor was isolated from a woman aged 40-49 years with multiple sclerosis. Sequenced: PBMCs. The DNA of the CDR3 is TGCGCCAGCACTTGGATAGGGGGGAACGACGAGCAGTACTTC. It codes for CASTWIGGNDEQYF.